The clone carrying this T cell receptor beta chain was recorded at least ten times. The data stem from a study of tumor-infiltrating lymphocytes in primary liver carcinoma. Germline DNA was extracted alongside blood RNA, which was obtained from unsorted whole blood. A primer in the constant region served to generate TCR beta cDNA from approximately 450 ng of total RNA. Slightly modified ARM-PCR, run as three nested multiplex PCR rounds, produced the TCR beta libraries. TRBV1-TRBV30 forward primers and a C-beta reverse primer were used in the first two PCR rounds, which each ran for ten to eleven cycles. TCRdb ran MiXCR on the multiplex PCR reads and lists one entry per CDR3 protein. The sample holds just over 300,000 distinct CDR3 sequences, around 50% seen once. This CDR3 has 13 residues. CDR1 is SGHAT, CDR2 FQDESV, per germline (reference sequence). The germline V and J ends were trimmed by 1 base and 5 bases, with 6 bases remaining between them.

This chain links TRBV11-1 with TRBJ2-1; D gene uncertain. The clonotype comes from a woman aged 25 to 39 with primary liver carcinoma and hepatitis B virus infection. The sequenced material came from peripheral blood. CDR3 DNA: TGTGCCAGCAGCTTAGGACTCAACAATGAGCAGTTCTTC. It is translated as CASSLGLNNEQFF.